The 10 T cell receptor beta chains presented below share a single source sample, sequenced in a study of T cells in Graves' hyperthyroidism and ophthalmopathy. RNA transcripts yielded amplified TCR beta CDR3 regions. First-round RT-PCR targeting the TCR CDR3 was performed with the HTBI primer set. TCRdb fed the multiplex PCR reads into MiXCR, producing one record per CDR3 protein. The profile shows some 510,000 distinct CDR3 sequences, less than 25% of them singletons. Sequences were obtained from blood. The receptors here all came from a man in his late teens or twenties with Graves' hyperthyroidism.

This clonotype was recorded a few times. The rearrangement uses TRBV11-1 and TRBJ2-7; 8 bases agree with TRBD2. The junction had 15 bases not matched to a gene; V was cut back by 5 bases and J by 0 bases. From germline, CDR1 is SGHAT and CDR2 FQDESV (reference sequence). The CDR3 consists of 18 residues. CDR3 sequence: CASSRFGRGLKNSYEQYF. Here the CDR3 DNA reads TGTGCCAGCAGCCGCTTCGGGAGGGGATTAAAGAACTCCTACGAGCAGTACTTC. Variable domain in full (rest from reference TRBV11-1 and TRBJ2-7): EAEVAQSPRYKITEKSQAVAFWCDPISGHATLYWYRQILGQGPELLVQFQDESVVDDSQLPKDRFSAERLKGVDSTLKIQPAELGDSAMYLCASSRFGRGLKNSYEQYFGPGTRLTVT.

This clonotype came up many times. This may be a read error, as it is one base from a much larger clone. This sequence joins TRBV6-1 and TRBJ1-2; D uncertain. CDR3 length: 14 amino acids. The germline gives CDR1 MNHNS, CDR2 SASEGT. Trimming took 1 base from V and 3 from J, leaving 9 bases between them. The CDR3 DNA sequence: TGTGCCAGCAGTGAAGAGGTCGGGGACTATGGCTACACCTTC. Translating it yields CASSEEVGDYGYTF.

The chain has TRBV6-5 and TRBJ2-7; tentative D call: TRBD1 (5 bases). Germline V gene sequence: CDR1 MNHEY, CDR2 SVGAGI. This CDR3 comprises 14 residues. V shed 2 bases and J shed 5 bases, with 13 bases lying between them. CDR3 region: CASSYARQGHEQYF. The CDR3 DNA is TGTGCCAGCAGTTACGCGCGGCAGGGCCACGAGCAGTACTTC.

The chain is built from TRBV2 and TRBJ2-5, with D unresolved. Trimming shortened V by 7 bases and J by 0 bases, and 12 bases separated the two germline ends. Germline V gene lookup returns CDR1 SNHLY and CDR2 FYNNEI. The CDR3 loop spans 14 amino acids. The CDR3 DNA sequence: TGTGCCAGCATTATATCAGCCAACCAAGAGACCCAGTACTTC. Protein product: CASIISANQETQYF. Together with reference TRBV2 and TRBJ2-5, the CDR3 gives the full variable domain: EPEVTQTPSHQVTQMGQEVILRCVPISNHLYFYWYRQILGQKVEFLVSFYNNEISEKSEIFDDQFSVERPDGSNFTLKIRSTKLEDSAMYFCASIISANQETQYFGPGTRLLVL.

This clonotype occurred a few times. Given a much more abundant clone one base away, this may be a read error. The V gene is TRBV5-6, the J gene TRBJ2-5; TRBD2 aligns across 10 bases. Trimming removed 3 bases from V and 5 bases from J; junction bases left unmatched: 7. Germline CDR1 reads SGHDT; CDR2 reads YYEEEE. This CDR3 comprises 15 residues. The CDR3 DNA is TGTGCCAGCAGCTGGGGACTAGCGTGGTATGAGACCCAGTACTTC. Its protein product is CASSWGLAWYETQYF.

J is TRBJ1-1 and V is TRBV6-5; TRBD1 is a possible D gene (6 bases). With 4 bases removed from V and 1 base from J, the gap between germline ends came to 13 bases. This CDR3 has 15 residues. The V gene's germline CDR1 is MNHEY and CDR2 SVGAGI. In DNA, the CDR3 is TGTGCCAGCAGTTTCCGGACAGCTACGAACACTGAAGCTTTCTTT. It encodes CASSFRTATNTEAFF.

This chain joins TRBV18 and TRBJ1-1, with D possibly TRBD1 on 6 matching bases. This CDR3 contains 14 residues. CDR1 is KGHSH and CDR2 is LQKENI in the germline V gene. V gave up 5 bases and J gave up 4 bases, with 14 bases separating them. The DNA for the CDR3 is TGTGCCAGCTCAGTCCACAGGGAGAGCACTGAAGCTTTCTTT. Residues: CASSVHRESTEAFF.

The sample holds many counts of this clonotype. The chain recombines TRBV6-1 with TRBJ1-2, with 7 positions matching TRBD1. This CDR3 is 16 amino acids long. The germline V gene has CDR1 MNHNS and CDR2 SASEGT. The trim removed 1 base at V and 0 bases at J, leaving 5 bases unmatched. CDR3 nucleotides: TGTGCCAGCAGTGAAGACGAGACAGGGACTAACTATGGCTACACCTTC. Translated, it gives CASSEDETGTNYGYTF.

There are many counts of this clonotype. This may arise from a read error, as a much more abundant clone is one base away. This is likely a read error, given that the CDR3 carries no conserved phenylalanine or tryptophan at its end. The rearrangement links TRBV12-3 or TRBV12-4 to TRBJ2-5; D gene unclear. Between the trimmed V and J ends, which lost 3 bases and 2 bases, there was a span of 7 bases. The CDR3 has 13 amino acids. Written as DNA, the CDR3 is TGTGCCAGCAGTTTGGGCAGTCAAGAGACCCAGTACTCC. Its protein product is CASSLGSQETQYS.

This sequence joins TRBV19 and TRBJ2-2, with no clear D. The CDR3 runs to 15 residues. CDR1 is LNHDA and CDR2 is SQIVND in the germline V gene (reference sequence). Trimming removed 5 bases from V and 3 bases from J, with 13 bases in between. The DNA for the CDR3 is TGTGCCAGTAGTTCTATAGACGGATACACCGGGGAGCTGTTTTTT. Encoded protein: CASSSIDGYTGELFF.